This passage covers 19 T cell receptor beta chains from one sample sequenced in a study of cytomegalovirus exposure and HLA in healthy donors. In the PCR, 60 Vbeta and 13 Jbeta primers were used. Generated by immunoSEQ multiplex PCR, the TCRdb table keeps only in-frame clones and is missing some. Seen here are some 150,000 clones, approximately 90% observed once, and the top ten hold around 5.2%. Input material: PBMCs. These receptors were taken from a woman in her thirties in good health and CMV-seronegative.

The gene calls are TRBV5-1 and TRBJ2-6; TRBD1 is a possible D gene (5 bases). This CDR3 contains 17 residues. Germline CDR1 is SGHRS and CDR2 is YFSETQ. Trimming stripped 3 bases from V and 2 bases from J, with 15 bases between. The CDR3 loop reads CASSSQAHSTGANVLTF. The CDR3 bases are TGCGCCAGCAGCTCACAGGCTCATTCTACTGGGGCCAACGTCCTGACTTTC.

V usage is TRBV18 and J usage is TRBJ2-5; 9 nucleotides align to TRBD1. Germline V CDR1 and CDR2: KGHSH, LQKENI. Germline trimming cut 2 bases from V and 5 bases from J; bases unmatched to any gene: 6. There are 15 residues in the CDR3. CDR3 region: CASSPGGQGRETQYF. CDR3 nucleotide sequence: TGTGCCAGCTCACCAGGCGGACAGGGGCGGGAGACCCAGTACTTC.

The CDR3 bases are TGTGCCAGCAGTTTCAGGGGGCTGACTGAAGCTTTCTTT. It codes for CASSFRGLTEAFF. The rearrangement uses TRBV28 and TRBJ1-1; 8 nucleotides match TRBD1. The CDR3 has 13 amino acids. Losses at the gene ends were 3 bases for V and 5 bases for J; bases not matched to a gene: 2. Germline values: CDR1 MDHEN, CDR2 SYDVKM.

This rearrangement joins TRBV11-2 to TRBJ1-1, with D unclear. Germline CDR1 reads SGHAT; CDR2 reads FQNNGV. The CDR3 contains 12 residues. Trimming stripped 4 bases from V and 5 bases from J, with 8 bases between. The CDR3 is CASSSLTTEAFF. The CDR3 DNA sequence: TGTGCCAGCAGCTCGTTGACAACTGAAGCTTTCTTT.

The rearrangement links TRBV4-1 to TRBJ2-5; 8 nucleotides align to TRBD2. The CDR3 spans 16 residues. CDR1 and CDR2 (germline): MGHRA, YSYEKL. The ends lost 1 base at V and 1 base at J; junction bases unmatched: 5. The DNA for the CDR3 is TGCGCCAGCAGCCAAGGGCTAGCGGGCCTCCAAGAGACCCAGTACTTC. Protein: CASSQGLAGLQETQYF.

The chain combines TRBV4-3 with TRBJ2-7, with TRBD2 matching over 11 bases. The CDR3 spans 18 residues. V was pared by 0 bases and J by 7 bases, with 14 bases of the junction left unmatched. Germline V lookup: CDR1 LGHNA, CDR2 YSLEER. For the CDR3, the DNA is TGCGCCAGCAGCCAAGATGTAGTTCTAGCGGGGGGCGGGCGTGAGCAGTACTTC. It codes for CASSQDVVLAGGGREQYF.

The V and J genes are TRBV7-2 and TRBJ1-5; D gene uncertain. Trimming cost V 5 bases and J 0 bases, with 5 bases left between them. The CDR3 is 13 residues long. CDR1 is SGHTA and CDR2 is FQGNSA in the germline V gene. Here the CDR3 DNA reads TGTGCCAGCAGCGAGAATAGCAATCAGCCCCAGCATTTT. Translating it yields CASSENSNQPQHF.

This chain connects TRBV27 to TRBJ2-7; 9 nucleotides match TRBD1. Trimming removed 4 bases from V and 2 bases from J; junction bases left unmatched: 3. The CDR3 has 14 amino acids. Germline CDR1 and CDR2: MNHEY and SMNVEV (reference sequence). The CDR3 region is CASSSRQGAYEQYF. The CDR3 nucleotides read TGTGCCAGCAGTTCCCGACAGGGGGCCTACGAGCAGTACTTC.

This chain uses TRBV4-1 with TRBJ1-2; the D is unclear. This CDR3 is built from 14 residues. Germline loops: CDR1 MGHRA, CDR2 YSYEKL. V lost 0 bases and J 7 bases, leaving 12 bases between the germline ends. As DNA, the CDR3 is TGCGCCAGCAGCCAAGACAGTCCCGGGATTGGCTACACCTTC. This gives the protein CASSQDSPGIGYTF.

This CDR3 reads CASSSGQGYMNTEAFF. The CDR3 nucleotides are TGTGCCAGCAGTTCCGGACAGGGATACATGAACACTGAAGCTTTCTTT. V gene TRBV7-6 combines with J gene TRBJ1-1; 8 bases agree with TRBD1. From germline, CDR1 is SGHVS and CDR2 FNYEAQ. This CDR3 comprises 16 residues. V shed 6 bases and J 0 bases; nucleotides not matched to a gene: 9.

The chain joins TRBV5-6 to TRBJ2-2, with no clear D. The CDR3 sequence is 12 residues long. The germline CDR1 and CDR2 sequences are SGHDT and YYEEEE. V was pared by 4 bases and J by 6 bases, with 7 bases between. In DNA form, the CDR3 reads TGTGCCAGCAGCCTCCCCCCCGGGGAGCTGTTTTTT. This sequence encodes CASSLPPGELFF.

The gene calls are TRBV28 and TRBJ2-3; the match to TRBD2 covers 9 bases. CDR3 length: 17 residues. Trimming cost V 3 bases and J 2 bases; bases outside gene matches: 9. Germline assignment: CDR1 MDHEN and CDR2 SYDVKM. CDR3 DNA sequence: TGTGCCAGCAGTTTGGCGGGAGGGGGTGGGCCCACAGATACGCAGTATTTT. Protein product: CASSLAGGGGPTDTQYF.

The V gene is TRBV12-5, the J gene TRBJ2-1; a possible D gene is TRBD2 (7 bases). V was trimmed by 1 base and J by 4 bases, leaving 17 bases between them. Looked up from germline, CDR1 is LGHNT and CDR2 is FRNRAP. The CDR3 totals 17 residues. CDR3 DNA: TGTGCTAGTGGTTTGGCTCGTTCGGGGGGCCCGTACAATGAGCAGTTCTTC. It yields the protein CASGLARSGGPYNEQFF. The full variable domain, completed using reference TRBV12-5 and TRBJ2-1, is DARVTQTPRHKVTEMGQEVTMRCQPILGHNTVFWYRQTMMQGLELLAYFRNRAPLDDSGMPKDRFSAEMPDATLATLKIQPSEPRDSAVYFCASGLARSGGPYNEQFFGPGTRLTVL.

This clone appeared a few times. The chain couples TRBV6-6 to TRBJ2-7, with 7 nucleotides matching TRBD2. Looked up from germline, CDR1 is MNHNY and CDR2 is SVGAGI (reference sequence). J lost 3 bases, V lost 0 bases, and 5 bases had no gene match. The CDR3 is 15 residues long. CDR3 residues: CASSYSGEGNYEQYF. CDR3 DNA: TGTGCCAGCAGTTACTCAGGGGAGGGGAACTACGAGCAGTACTTC.

CDR3 protein: CASSIQGAGTEAFF. In nucleotides, the CDR3 is TGTGCCAGCAGTATCCAGGGGGCCGGCACTGAAGCTTTCTTT. The chain uses TRBV2 and TRBJ1-1; 8 nucleotides match TRBD1. V lost 5 bases, J lost 4 bases, and 6 bases stayed unmatched. The CDR3 is 14 amino acids. CDR1 SNHLY and CDR2 FYNNEI come from the germline V gene.

The V call is TRBV19, the J call TRBJ2-1; TRBD2 matches 8 bases. Looked up from germline, CDR1 is LNHDA and CDR2 is SQIVND (reference sequence). The V segment lost 9 bases and the J segment 2 bases; nucleotides outside the gene matches: 12. This CDR3 is built from 16 residues. The CDR3 reads CASSEPLAGTYNEQFF. CDR3 in DNA: TGTGCCAGCAGTGAACCGCTAGCGGGTACCTACAATGAGCAGTTCTTC.

The V and J genes are TRBV30 and TRBJ1-5, with D perhaps matching TRBD1 (6 bases). V lost 3 bases and J lost 0, with 24 bases in between. The germline V gene has CDR1 GTSNPN and CDR2 SVGIG (reference sequence). The CDR3 totals 19 residues. CDR3 nucleotides: TGTGCCTGGAGCGTACGCGATCAGGGGAGAATCTATAGCAATCAGCCCCAGCATTTT. As protein: CAWSVRDQGRIYSNQPQHF.

This chain connects TRBV6-5 to TRBJ1-5; D possibly corresponds to TRBD1 (6 bases). Trimming removed 6 bases from V and 0 bases from J, with 12 bases in between. Germline-derived CDR1 and CDR2 are MNHEY and SVGAGI. The CDR3 sequence is 15 residues long. CDR3 loop: CASRQGFLSNQPQHF. CDR3 DNA: TGTGCCAGCAGACAGGGTTTCCTTAGCAATCAGCCCCAGCATTTT.

This chain links TRBV7-6 with TRBJ2-5; 7 positions agree with TRBD2. The V segment lost 5 bases and the J segment 9 bases; nucleotides outside the gene matches: 3. Germline V gene sequence: CDR1 SGHVS, CDR2 FNYEAQ. The CDR3 runs to 11 residues. Here the CDR3 reads CASSDGLAQYF. The CDR3 DNA reads TGTGCCAGCAGCGACGGACTAGCCCAGTACTTC.